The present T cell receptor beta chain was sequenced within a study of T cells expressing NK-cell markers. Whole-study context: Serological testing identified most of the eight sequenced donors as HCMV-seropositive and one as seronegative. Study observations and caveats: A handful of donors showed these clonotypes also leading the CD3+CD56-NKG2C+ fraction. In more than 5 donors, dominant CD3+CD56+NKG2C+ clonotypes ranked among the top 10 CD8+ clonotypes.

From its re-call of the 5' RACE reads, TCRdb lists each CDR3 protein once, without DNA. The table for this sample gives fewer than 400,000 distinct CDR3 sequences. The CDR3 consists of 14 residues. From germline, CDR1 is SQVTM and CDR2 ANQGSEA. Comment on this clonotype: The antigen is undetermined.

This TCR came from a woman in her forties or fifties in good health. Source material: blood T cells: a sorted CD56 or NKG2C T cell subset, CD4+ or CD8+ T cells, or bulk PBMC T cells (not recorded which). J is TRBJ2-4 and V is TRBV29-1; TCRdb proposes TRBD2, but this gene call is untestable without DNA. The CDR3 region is CSVVSGATSGGEYF.